A single sample is the source of the 3 T cell receptor beta chains below, sequenced in a study of beta chain features in type 1 diabetes. All of the isolated RNA was reverse transcribed, so expressed TCRB transcripts were sequenced. Sequencing used immunoSEQ multiplex PCR; TCRdb keeps in-frame clones, though not all of them. The table has fewer than 400,000 clones, roughly 8% seen once. Sequencing was performed on central memory CD4+ T cells from blood. Receptors originate from a woman aged 18-35 years in good health.

Only a few counts were recorded for this clone. The J gene is TRBJ1-1, the V gene TRBV11-2, with unresolved D. The V end was cut by 5 bases, the J end by 4 bases, with 11 bases between. CDR1 and CDR2 (germline): SGHAT, FQNNGV. This CDR3 comprises 13 residues. CDR3 nucleotide sequence: TGTGCCAGCAGCCGGATGACGAGCACTGAAGCTTTCTTT. It yields the protein CASSRMTSTEAFF.

This clone turned up a few times. Distinct nucleotide sequences in the sample also encode this CDR3. This rearrangement joins TRBV27 to TRBJ1-2, with D uncertain. Germline V gene sequence: CDR1 MNHEY, CDR2 SMNVEV (reference sequence). V lost 2 bases to trimming and J lost 5 bases, with 12 bases between them. The CDR3 length is 14 residues. CDR3 in amino acids: CASSLGGYPYGYTF. The CDR3 region has the DNA TGTGCCAGCAGTTTAGGAGGTTACCCATATGGCTACACCTTC.

The table lists this clone with a few counts. This chain uses TRBV9 with TRBJ2-1; possible D gene TRBD1, 6 bases. The length of the CDR3 is 13 residues. Germline CDR1 is SGDLS and CDR2 is YYNGEE. Trimming took off 4 bases at V and 4 bases at J, with 9 bases between the two ends. The CDR3 is CASSRTDYNEQFF. In DNA, the CDR3 is TGTGCCAGCAGCCGGACAGATTACAATGAGCAGTTCTTC.